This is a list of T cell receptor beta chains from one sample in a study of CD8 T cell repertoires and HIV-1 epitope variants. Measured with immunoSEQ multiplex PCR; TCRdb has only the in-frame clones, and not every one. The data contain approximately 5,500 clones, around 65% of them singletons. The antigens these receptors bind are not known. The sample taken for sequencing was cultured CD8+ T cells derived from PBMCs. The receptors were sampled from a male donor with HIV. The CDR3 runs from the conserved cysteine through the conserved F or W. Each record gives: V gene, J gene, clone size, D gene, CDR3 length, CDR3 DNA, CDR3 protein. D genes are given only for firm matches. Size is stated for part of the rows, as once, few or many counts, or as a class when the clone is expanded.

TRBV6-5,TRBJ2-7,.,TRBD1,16,TGTGCCGGCAGTTACTCGGGTACAGGGGCCGCCTACGAGCAGTACTTC,CAGSYSGTGAAYEQYF
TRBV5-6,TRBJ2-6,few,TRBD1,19,TGTGCCAGCAGCGGGGGCTGGGACAGGGGATTTTCTGGGGCCAACGTCCTGACTTTC,CASSGGWDRGFSGANVLTF
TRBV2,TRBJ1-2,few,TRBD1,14,TGTGCCAGCAGGCCCGGGACAGGAGTTGTCGGCTACACCTTC,CASRPGTGVVGYTF
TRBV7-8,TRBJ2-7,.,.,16,TGTGCCAGCAGCTTAGGGGCCCATGGACCTTCCTACGAGCAGTACTTC,CASSLGAHGPSYEQYF
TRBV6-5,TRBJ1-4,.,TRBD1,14,TGTGCCAGCAGTTACTTCTCAGGGGGTGAAAAACTGTTTTTT,CASSYFSGGEKLFF
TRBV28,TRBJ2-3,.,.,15,TGTGCCAGCAGTGGAGGACTCCGGGGCACAGATACGCAGTATTTT,CASSGGLRGTDTQYF
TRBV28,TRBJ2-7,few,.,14,TGTGCCAGCAGTTCGACTCTGGGAGGCTACGAGCAGTACTTC,CASSSTLGGYEQYF
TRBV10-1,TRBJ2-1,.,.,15,TGCGCCAGCAGTGAAACAGGGAGGTCATACAATGAGCAGTTCTTC,CASSETGRSYNEQFF
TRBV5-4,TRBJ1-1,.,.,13,TGTGCCAGCAGCTTGCTGCGGGGCAGTGAAGCTTTCTTT,CASSLLRGSEAFF
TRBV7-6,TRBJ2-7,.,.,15,TGTGCCAGCAGCCCCGGGCTTAGGGATACCTACGAGCAGTACTTC,CASSPGLRDTYEQYF
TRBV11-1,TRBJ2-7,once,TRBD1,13,TGTGCCAGCAGCCCGACAGGGCTCGACGAGCAGTACTTC,CASSPTGLDEQYF
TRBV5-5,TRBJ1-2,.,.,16,TGCGCCAGCAGCCAAGATCCCCCAGACTTGGACTATGGCTACACCTTC,CASSQDPPDLDYGYTF
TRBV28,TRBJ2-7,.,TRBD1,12,TGTGCCAGCAGCAAGACAGGGTCCGAGCAGTACTTC,CASSKTGSEQYF
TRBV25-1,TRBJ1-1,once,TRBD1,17,TGTGCCAGCAGTTCCCCCGGGACAGGGGTGATTTCCACTGAAGCTTTCTTT,CASSSPGTGVISTEAFF
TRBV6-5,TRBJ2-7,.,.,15,TGTGCCAGCAGTCCCCCCGAGAAGGCCTCCTACGAGCAGTACTTC,CASSPPEKASYEQYF
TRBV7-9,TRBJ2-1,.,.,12,TGTGCCAGCAGAGAGGCCTACAATGAGCAGTTCTTC,CASREAYNEQFF
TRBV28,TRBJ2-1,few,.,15,TGTGCCAGCAGTTTCGAGGGGGGGCTTTACAATGAGCAGTTCTTC,CASSFEGGLYNEQFF
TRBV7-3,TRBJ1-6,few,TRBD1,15,TGTGCCAGCAGCTCACAGGGGTCCGCGAATTCACCCCTCCACTTT,CASSSQGSANSPLHF
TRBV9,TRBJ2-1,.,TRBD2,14,TGTGCCAGCAGCCGGACTAGTTCCTACAATGAGCAGTTCTTC,CASSRTSSYNEQFF
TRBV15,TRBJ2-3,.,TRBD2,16,TGTGCCACCAGCCCTGGACTAGCGGGAGCGACAGATACGCAGTATTTT,CATSPGLAGATDTQYF
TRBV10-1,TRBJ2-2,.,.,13,TGCGCCAGCAGTGGCGTAAATACCGGGGAGCTGTTTTTT,CASSGVNTGELFF
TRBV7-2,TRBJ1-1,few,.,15,TGTGCCAGCAGCTTAGGATCGGGGCAGTTCACTGAAGCTTTCTTT,CASSLGSGQFTEAFF
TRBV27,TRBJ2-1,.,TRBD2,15,TGTGCCAGCGGGTCTATAGCGACTAGCGGTAATGAGCAGTTCTTC,CASGSIATSGNEQFF
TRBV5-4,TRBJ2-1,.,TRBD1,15,TGTGCCAGCAGCTTGGAAGGGGGCTTTAGTAATGAGCAGTTCTTC,CASSLEGGFSNEQFF
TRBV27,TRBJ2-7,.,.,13,TGTGCCAGCAGTTTATCCTATGCACACGAGCAGTACTTC,CASSLSYAHEQYF
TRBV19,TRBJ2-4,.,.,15,TGTGCCAGTAGTATAGAGACGGTAGCCAAAAACATTCAGTACTTC,CASSIETVAKNIQYF
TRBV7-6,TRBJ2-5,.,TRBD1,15,TGTGCCAGCAGACCCGGGACAGGGTGGCAAGAGACCCAGTACTTC,CASRPGTGWQETQYF
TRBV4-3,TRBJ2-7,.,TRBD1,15,TGCGCCAGCAGCCAAGATTTCGGGACAGGGTACGAGCAGTACTTC,CASSQDFGTGYEQYF
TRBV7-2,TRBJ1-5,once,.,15,TGTGCCAGCAGCTTAGACGTCTTTGTGAATCAGCCCCAGCATTTT,CASSLDVFVNQPQHF
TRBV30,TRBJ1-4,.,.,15,TGTGCCTGGAGCGTCATGGGAGGCGCAAATGAAAAACTGTTTTTT,CAWSVMGGANEKLFF
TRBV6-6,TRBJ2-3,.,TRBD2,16,TGTGCCAGCAGCTCCGGACTAGCGGGATCCACAGATACGCAGTATTTT,CASSSGLAGSTDTQYF
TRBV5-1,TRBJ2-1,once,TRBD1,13,TGCGCCAGCAGCCAGACAGGGGGCAATGAGCAGTTCTTC,CASSQTGGNEQFF
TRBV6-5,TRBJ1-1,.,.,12,TGTGCCAGCAGTTGGGGGGAGGCTGAAGCTTTCTTT,CASSWGEAEAFF
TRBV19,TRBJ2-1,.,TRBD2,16,TGTGCCAGTAGTATGTACGGGGGGGCATTGTACAATGAGCAGTTCTTC,CASSMYGGALYNEQFF
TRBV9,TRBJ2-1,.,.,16,TGTGCCAGCAGCGTAGCCCAAGACCTCCCCGAGAATGAGCAGTTCTTC,CASSVAQDLPENEQFF
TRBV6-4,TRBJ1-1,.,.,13,TGTGCCAGCAGTGACACTTGGAACACTGAAGCTTTCTTT,CASSDTWNTEAFF
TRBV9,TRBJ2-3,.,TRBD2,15,TGTGCCAGCAGCCCCGGGGGGGCCAAGGCAGATACGCAGTATTTT,CASSPGGAKADTQYF
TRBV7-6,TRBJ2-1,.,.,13,TGTGCCAGCAGCTTGACGCCAGGGAATGAGCAGTTCTTC,CASSLTPGNEQFF
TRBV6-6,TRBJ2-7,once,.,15,TGTGCCAGCAGTTACTCGCCAGGGTTAGACTACGAGCAGTACTTC,CASSYSPGLDYEQYF
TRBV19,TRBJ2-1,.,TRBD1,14,TGTGCCAGTAGTTTCGGACAGGGGGGAGATGAGCAGTTCTTC,CASSFGQGGDEQFF
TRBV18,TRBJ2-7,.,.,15,TGTGCCAGCTCACCACAGGACGGCCTCTCCTACGAGCAGTACTTC,CASSPQDGLSYEQYF